This T cell receptor beta chain is drawn from a study of cytotoxic CD8 clonotypes in ibrutinib-treated CLL. Sequencing used immunoSEQ multiplex PCR; TCRdb keeps in-frame clones, though not all of them. The sample has 90,000 to 95,000 clones, roughly three quarters seen once. The CDR3 sequence is 12 residues long. Germline V gives CDR1 SNHLY, CDR2 FYNNEI. V was pared by 6 bases and J by 10 bases, with 4 bases of the junction left unmatched. This chain links TRBV2 with TRBJ1-4; 8 nucleotides agree with TRBD1. The sequence was collected from a human donor with chronic lymphocytic leukemia. Sequenced material: PBMCs, taken after 24 months of ibrutinib treatment. The chain's CDR3 is CASRLTGGKLFF. The DNA for the CDR3 is TGTGCCAGCAGGCTAACAGGGGGAAAACTGTTTTTT.